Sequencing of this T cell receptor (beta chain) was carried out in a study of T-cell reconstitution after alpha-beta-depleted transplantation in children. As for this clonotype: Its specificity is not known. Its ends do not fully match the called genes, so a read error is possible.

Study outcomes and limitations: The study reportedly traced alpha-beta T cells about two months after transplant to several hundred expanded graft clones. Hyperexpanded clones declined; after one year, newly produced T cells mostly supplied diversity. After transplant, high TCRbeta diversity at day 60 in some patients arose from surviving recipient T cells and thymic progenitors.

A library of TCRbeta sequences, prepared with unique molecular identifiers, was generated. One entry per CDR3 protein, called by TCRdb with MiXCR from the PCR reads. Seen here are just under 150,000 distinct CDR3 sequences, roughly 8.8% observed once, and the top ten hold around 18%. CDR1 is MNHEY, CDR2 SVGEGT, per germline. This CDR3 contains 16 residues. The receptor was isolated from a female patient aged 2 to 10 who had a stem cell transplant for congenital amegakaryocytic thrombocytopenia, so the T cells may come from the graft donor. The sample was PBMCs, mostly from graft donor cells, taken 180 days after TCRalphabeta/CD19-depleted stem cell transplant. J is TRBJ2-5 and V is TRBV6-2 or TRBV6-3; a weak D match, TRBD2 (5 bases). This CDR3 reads CARSYPILGYQETQYF. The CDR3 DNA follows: TGTGCCAGGAGTTACCCGATACTAGGGTACCAAGAGACCCAGTACTTC.